In its sample, the clone carrying this T cell receptor beta chain was seen a few times. These data come from a study of human T cells and chemical hapten exposure. Trimming cost V 5 bases and J 0 bases, with 5 bases left between them. Germline loops: CDR1 SGHTA, CDR2 FQGNSA. CDR3 length: 14 residues. Source study methods: From roughly 23,000 to 700,000 TCRs were found per sample, with a median of approximately 96,000. TCRdb processed the RACE reads anew with MiXCR; each CDR3 protein has one entry. V and J calls and clone size were set by TCRdb, not the authors. This table has 100,000 to 150,000 distinct CDR3 sequences, approximately 9.5% appearing once. Time point denoted: healthy volunteer bleed at 2 weeks. The study extracted total RNA from unfractionated whole blood.

The receptor was isolated from a male donor in good health. Some clones in this sample may be carry-over from other donors' samples. The V call is TRBV7-2, the J call TRBJ2-6; no definite D call. Sequenced sample: whole blood. This chain's CDR3 is CASSRDSGANVLTF. DNA for the CDR3: TGTGCCAGCAGCCGAGACTCTGGGGCCAACGTCCTGACTTTC.